Following are 13 T cell receptor beta chains from one sample sequenced in a study of T cell repertoires in cytomegalovirus infection. MiXCR, applied by TCRdb to the reads, yields one record per CDR3 protein. This table holds some 700,000 distinct CDR3 sequences, under 40% found once. Sequencing input: PBMCs. These receptors came from a human donor in good health (CMV status not recorded). Some clones in this sample may be carry-over from other donors' samples.

This clonotype showed up just a few times. The chain recombines TRBV27 with TRBJ2-7; 7 bases align to TRBD1. The length of the CDR3 is 15 residues. The junction had 5 bases not matched to a gene; V was cut back by 3 bases and J by 0 bases. Germline V gene sequence: CDR1 MNHEY, CDR2 SMNVEV (reference sequence). The CDR3 DNA follows: TGTGCCAGCAGTTTCCGGGCAGGGGGCTCCTACGAGCAGTACTTC. This sequence encodes CASSFRAGGSYEQYF.

At least ten counts were recorded for this clonotype. The chain has TRBV7-2 and TRBJ2-2, with no clear D. The V gene's germline CDR1 is SGHTA and CDR2 FQGNSA. The CDR3 loop spans 13 amino acids. The V end lost 5 bases, the J end lost 5 bases, and 9 bases lay between the germline ends. This CDR3 reads CASSIRATGELFF. CDR3 nucleotide sequence: TGTGCCAGCAGCATAAGGGCAACCGGGGAGCTGTTTTTT.

This clonotype has a handful of counts. The rearrangement links TRBV7-2 to TRBJ2-1; TRBD2 matches at 12 bases. The CDR3 spans 15 residues. Germline trimming cut 5 bases from V and 1 base from J; bases unmatched to any gene: 0. Germline CDR1 is SGHTA and CDR2 is FQGNSA. The CDR3, as DNA: TGTGCCAGCAGCACTAGCGGGGGGTCCTACAATGAGCAGTTCTTC. This gives the protein CASSTSGGSYNEQFF.

The table lists this clonotype with a count of one. Compared with germline, one end of the junction differs, possibly owing to a read error. V gene TRBV7-6 combines with J gene TRBJ1-1; tentative D call: TRBD1 (6 bases). Germline V gene data show CDR1 as SGHVS and CDR2 as FNYEAQ. The CDR3 contains 16 residues. CDR3: CSSSLSTGRPNTEAFF. In nucleotides, the CDR3 is TGTTCCAGCAGCTTAAGTACAGGGCGGCCGAACACTGAAGCTTTCTTT.

Worth noting for this clonotype: One end of the junction fails to match germline, which may point to a read error. The rearrangement uses TRBV4-3 and TRBJ2-7; TRBD2 agrees at 8 bases. From germline, CDR1 is LGHNA and CDR2 YSLEER. This CDR3 has 15 amino acids. The CDR3 spells CSSSPLGGGPYEQYF. The DNA for the CDR3 is TGCTCCAGCAGCCCCCTCGGGGGGGGCCCCTACGAGCAGTACTTC.

This chain uses TRBV19 with TRBJ1-5; no firm D call. This CDR3 region has 15 residues. CDR1 is LNHDA and CDR2 is SQIVND in the germline V gene (reference sequence). Trimming took off 3 bases at V and 0 bases at J, with 9 bases between the two ends. The CDR3 DNA reads TGTGCCAGTAGTATCCAGCGAAATAGCAATCAGCCCCAGCATTTT. Translation: CASSIQRNSNQPQHF.

This chain joins TRBV12-3 or TRBV12-4 and TRBJ2-7, with D possibly matching TRBD2 (6 bases). The CDR3 is made up of 13 amino acids. Trimming left V 0 bases short and J 3 bases short, with 6 bases between. CDR3 protein: CASSLAGLYEQYF. The CDR3 DNA reads TGTGCCAGCAGTTTAGCGGGACTCTACGAGCAGTACTTC.

Concerning this clonotype itself: The germline gene is not matched at one end of the junction; a read error may be the cause. This rearrangement joins TRBV10-2 to TRBJ1-5; D is unresolved. There are 13 residues in the CDR3. The germline CDR1 and CDR2 sequences are WSHSY and SAAADI. The CDR3 sequence is CASSLGIHQPQHF. The CDR3 nucleotides read TGCGCCAGCAGTTTAGGGATCCATCAGCCCCAACATTTT.

This clonotype was seen many times. The chain is built from TRBV28 and TRBJ1-1; D gene uncertain. V was clipped by 7 bases and J by 8 bases, with 14 bases between them. CDR1 is MDHEN, CDR2 SYDVKM, per germline. The CDR3 sequence is 12 residues long. The CDR3: CASKGSPWEAFF. CDR3 bases: TGTGCCAGCAAAGGCAGCCCTTGGGAAGCTTTCTTT.

V is TRBV4-1 and J is TRBJ1-5; D unclear. Trimming took 0 bases from V and 7 from J, leaving 16 bases between them. Germline CDR1 is MGHRA and CDR2 is YSYEKL. The CDR3 is 16 amino acids. CDR3 in DNA: TGCGCCAGCAGCCAAGATGTTGCCCCAGGTAACCAGCCCCAGCATTTT. This codes for CASSQDVAPGNQPQHF.

This clonotype occurred a few times. The chain couples TRBV7-2 to TRBJ1-2; TRBD1 matches at 12 bases. Per germline, CDR1 SGHTA and CDR2 FQGNSA. V lost 1 base and J lost 4; bases outside the gene matches: 4. The CDR3 sequence is 16 residues long. The CDR3 reads CASSLVGQGASYGYTF. The CDR3 nucleotides read TGTGCCAGCAGCTTAGTGGGACAGGGGGCTTCCTATGGCTACACCTTC.

This clonotype was seen a few times. The chain uses TRBV11-3 and TRBJ2-2; 9 bases are shared with TRBD2. Looked up from germline, CDR1 is SGHNT and CDR2 is YENEEA. The ends lost 4 bases at V and 0 bases at J; junction bases unmatched: 15. This CDR3 contains 20 residues. CDR3 bases: TGTGCCAGCAGCTCCTCCTGGGAATGGCGGGAGGGCGCGAACACCGGGGAGCTGTTTTTT. Residues: CASSSSWEWREGANTGELFF.

This clonotype showed up just a few times. The V gene is TRBV7-8, the J gene TRBJ1-1; D uncertain. V was shortened by 5 bases and J by 7 bases, with 11 bases between the two germline ends. CDR1 is SGHVS and CDR2 is FQNEAQ in the germline V gene. This CDR3 is built from 12 residues. The CDR3 reads CASSRFGNEAFF. The CDR3 nucleotides read TGTGCCAGCAGCCGATTTGGGAATGAAGCTTTCTTT.